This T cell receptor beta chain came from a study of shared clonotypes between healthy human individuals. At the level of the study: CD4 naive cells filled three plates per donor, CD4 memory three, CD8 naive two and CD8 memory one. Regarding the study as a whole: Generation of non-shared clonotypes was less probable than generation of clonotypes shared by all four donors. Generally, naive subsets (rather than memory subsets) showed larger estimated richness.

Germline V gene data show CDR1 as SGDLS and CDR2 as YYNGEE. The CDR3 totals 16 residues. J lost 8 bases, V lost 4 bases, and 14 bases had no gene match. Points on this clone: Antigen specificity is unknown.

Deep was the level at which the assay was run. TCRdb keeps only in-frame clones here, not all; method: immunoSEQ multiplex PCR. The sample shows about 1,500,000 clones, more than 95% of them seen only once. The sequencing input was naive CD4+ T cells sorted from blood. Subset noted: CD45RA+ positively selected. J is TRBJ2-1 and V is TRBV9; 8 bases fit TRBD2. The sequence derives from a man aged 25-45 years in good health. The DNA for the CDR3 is TGTGCCAGCAGCAGCCGAAAACCGGGACTAGACGATGAGCAGTTCTTC. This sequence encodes CASSSRKPGLDDEQFF.